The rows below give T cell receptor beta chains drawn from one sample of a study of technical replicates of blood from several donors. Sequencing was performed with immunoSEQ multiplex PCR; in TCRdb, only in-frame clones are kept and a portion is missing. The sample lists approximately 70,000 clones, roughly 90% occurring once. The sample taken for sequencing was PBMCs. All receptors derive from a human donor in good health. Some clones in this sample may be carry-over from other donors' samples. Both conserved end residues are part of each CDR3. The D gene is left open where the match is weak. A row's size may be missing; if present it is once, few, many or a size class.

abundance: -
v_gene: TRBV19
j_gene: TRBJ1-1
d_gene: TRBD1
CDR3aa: CASSMWDRGTFF
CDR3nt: TGTGCCAGTAGTATGTGGGACAGGGGGACTTTCTTT

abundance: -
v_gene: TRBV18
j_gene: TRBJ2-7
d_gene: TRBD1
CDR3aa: CASSSGGQGAYEQYF
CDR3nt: TGTGCCAGCTCAAGCGGGGGACAGGGGGCCTACGAGCAGTACTTC

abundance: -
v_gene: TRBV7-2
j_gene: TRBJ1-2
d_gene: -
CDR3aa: CATTSMGANYGYTF
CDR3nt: TGTGCCACAACTTCGATGGGCGCGAACTATGGCTACACCTTC

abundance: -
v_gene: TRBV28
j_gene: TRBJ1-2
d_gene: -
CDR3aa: CASTPQAGIYGYTF
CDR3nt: TGTGCCAGCACTCCTCAGGCGGGCATTTATGGCTACACCTTC

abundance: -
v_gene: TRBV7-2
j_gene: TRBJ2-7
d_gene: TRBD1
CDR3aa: CASSLAGQGASEQYF
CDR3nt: TGTGCCAGCAGCTTAGCGGGCCAGGGGGCGTCCGAGCAGTACTTC

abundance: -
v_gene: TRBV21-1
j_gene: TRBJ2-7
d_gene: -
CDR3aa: CASSKASRTSGRADEQYF
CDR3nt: TGTGCCAGCAGCAAAGCGTCCCGGACTAGCGGGAGGGCCGACGAGCAGTACTTC

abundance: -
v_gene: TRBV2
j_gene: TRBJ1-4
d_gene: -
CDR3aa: CASRRDSLNEKLFF
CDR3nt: TGTGCCAGCAGAAGGGACTCCCTTAATGAAAAACTGTTTTTT

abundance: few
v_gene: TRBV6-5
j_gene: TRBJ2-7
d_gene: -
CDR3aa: CASSYFRGGNEQYF
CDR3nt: TGTGCCAGCAGTTACTTTAGGGGAGGAAACGAGCAGTACTTC

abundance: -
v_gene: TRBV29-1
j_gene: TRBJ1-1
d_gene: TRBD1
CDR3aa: CSAPTGASTEAFF
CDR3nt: TGCAGCGCGCCGACAGGGGCGAGCACTGAAGCTTTCTTT

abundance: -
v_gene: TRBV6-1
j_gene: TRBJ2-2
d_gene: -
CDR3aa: CASLAGNTGELFF
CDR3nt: TGTGCCAGCCTGGCGGGGAACACCGGGGAGCTGTTTTTT

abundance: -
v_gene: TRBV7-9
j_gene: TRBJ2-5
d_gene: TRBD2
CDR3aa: CASLNGLAGVETQYF
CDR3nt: TGTGCCAGCCTCAATGGCCTAGCGGGGGTAGAGACCCAGTACTTC

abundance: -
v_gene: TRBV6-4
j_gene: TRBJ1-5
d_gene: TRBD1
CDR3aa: CASSRDSNIHSNQPQHF
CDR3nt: TGTGCCAGCAGCCGGGACAGCAATATCCATAGCAATCAGCCCCAGCATTTT

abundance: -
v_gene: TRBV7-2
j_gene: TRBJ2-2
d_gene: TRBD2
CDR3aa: CASSWRTSNTGELFF
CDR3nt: TGTGCCAGCAGCTGGAGGACTAGCAACACCGGGGAGCTGTTTTTT

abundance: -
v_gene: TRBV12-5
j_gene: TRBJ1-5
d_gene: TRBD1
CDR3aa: CASGLVLGAGGAPQHF
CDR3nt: TGTGCTAGTGGTTTGGTACTGGGGGCAGGGGGCGCCCCCCAGCATTTT

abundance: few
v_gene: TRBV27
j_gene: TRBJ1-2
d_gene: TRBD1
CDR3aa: CASSKGQLVTNYGYTF
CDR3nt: TGTGCCAGCAGTAAGGGACAGCTTGTTACTAACTATGGCTACACCTTC

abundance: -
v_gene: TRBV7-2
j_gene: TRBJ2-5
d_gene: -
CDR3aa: CASSLITGLETQYF
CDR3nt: TGTGCCAGCAGTCTCATAACAGGCTTGGAGACCCAGTACTTC

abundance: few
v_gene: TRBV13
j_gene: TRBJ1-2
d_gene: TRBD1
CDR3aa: CASSPGTAGGDYGYTF
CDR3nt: TGTGCCAGCAGCCCAGGGACAGCCGGGGGGGACTATGGCTACACCTTC

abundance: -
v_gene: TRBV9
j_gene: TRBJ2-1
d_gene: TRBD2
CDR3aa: CASSAAGTSLHEQFF
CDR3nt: TGTGCCAGCAGCGCCGCCGGGACTAGCCTACATGAGCAGTTCTTC

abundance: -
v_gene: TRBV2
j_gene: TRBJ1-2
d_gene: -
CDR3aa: CASSGEGHYGYTF
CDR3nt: TGTGCCAGCAGTGGGGAGGGGCACTATGGCTACACCTTC

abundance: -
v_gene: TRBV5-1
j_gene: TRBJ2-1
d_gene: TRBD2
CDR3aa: CASSLTSGSFNEQFF
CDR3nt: TGCGCCAGCAGCTTAACTAGCGGGAGTTTCAATGAGCAGTTCTTC

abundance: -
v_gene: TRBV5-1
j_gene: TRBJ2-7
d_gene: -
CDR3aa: CASGGGYPSYEQYF
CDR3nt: TGCGCCAGCGGTGGCGGGTACCCCTCCTACGAGCAGTACTTC

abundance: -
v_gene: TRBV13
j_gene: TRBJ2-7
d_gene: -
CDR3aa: CASSSLRGYEQYF
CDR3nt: TGTGCCAGCAGCTCACTAAGGGGATACGAGCAGTACTTC

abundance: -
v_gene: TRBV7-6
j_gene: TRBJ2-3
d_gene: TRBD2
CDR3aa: CASSFGLAESTDTQYF
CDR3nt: TGTGCCAGCAGCTTTGGACTAGCGGAGAGCACAGATACGCAGTATTTT

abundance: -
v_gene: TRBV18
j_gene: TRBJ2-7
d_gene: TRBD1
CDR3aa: CASSGQTYEQYF
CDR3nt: TGTGCCAGCTCGGGACAGACCTACGAACAGTACTTC

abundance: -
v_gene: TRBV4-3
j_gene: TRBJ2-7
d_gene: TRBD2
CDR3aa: CASSQDIGVAGNSYEQYF
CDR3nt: TGCGCCAGCAGCCAAGATATCGGGGTAGCGGGCAATTCCTACGAGCAGTACTTC

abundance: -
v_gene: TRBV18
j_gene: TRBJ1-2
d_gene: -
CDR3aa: CASSPQGGANYGYTF
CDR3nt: TGTGCCAGCTCACCCCAGGGTGGCGCCAACTATGGCTACACCTTC

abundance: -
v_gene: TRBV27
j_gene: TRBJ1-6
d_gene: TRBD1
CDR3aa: CASSLQHPLTGVFASSYNSPLHF
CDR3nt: TGTGCCAGCAGTTTACAACACCCGCTAACAGGGGTCTTTGCGAGCTCCTATAATTCACCCCTCCACTTT

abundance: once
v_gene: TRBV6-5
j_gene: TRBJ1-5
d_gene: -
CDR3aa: CASRGEIWGPQHF
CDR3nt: TGTGCCAGCAGGGGAGAGATCTGGGGGCCCCAGCATTTT

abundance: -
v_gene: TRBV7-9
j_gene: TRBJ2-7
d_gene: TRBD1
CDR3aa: CASRRQGYYEQYF
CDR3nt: TGTGCCAGCAGAAGACAGGGGTACTACGAGCAGTACTTC

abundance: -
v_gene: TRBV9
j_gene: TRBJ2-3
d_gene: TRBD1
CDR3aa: CASRGDSADTQYF
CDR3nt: TGTGCCAGCAGGGGGGACAGTGCAGATACGCAGTATTTT

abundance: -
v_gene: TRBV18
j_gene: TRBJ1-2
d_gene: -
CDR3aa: CASSPSGSDYGYTF
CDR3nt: TGTGCCAGCTCACCATCGGGGTCTGACTATGGCTACACCTTC